This entry features one T cell receptor beta chain sequence. Its target is unknown. A 5'RACE reaction primed in the constant segment made cDNA libraries of TCR alpha and TCR beta, and these carried sample barcodes and UMIs. TCRdb used MiXCR to reprocess the 5' RACE reads, holding one entry per CDR3 protein. The sample includes under 250,000 distinct CDR3 sequences, roughly a tenth seen only once; the top ten take approximately 3%. The data originate from a study of T-cell memory formation after mild COVID-19. In germline, CDR1 is MNHNS, CDR2 SASEGT. The CDR3 contains 11 residues. With 4 bases removed from V and 6 bases from J, the gap between germline ends came to 3 bases. General study points: CD4/CD8 balance held among clones contracting day 15 to 85, and later expanders leaned CD4+.

The sequenced material came from PBMCs or a T cell subset sorted from them (not recorded which). This receptor was obtained from a man aged 18-30 years who had mild COVID-19 (a few samples of this study predate the infection). Cell type and time point are not known. The chain employs TRBV6-1 and TRBJ1-4; D ambiguous. The CDR3: CASSGHEKLFF. In nucleotides, the CDR3 is TGTGCCAGCAGTGGACATGAAAAACTGTTTTTT.